The source of this T cell receptor beta chain is a study of cytomegalovirus exposure and HLA in healthy donors. CDR3 length equals 17 residues. Looked up from germline, CDR1 is MGHRA and CDR2 is YSYEKL. J was trimmed by 3 bases and V by 4 bases; bases with no gene match: 10. Assay used: immunoSEQ multiplex PCR; TCRdb lists only in-frame clones, some missing. The data hold about 170,000 clones, with approximately 89% observed a single time. Whole-study results and caveats: Cytomegalovirus association was assigned to 150 to 200 TCR beta chains.

Separate from the approximately 670-subject first cohort, the 120-subject validation cohort was the one that the donors belonged to. A note on this clone: As yet, its antigen is unknown.

The chain carries TRBV4-1 and TRBJ2-2, with 8 bases identical to TRBD2. Specimen: PBMCs. The sequence derives from a man aged 18 to 30 in good health and CMV-seropositive. CDR3 sequence reads: CASSLPRGGLDTGELFF. The DNA of the CDR3 is TGCGCCAGCAGCCTCCCACGGGGGGGATTGGACACCGGGGAGCTGTTTTTT.